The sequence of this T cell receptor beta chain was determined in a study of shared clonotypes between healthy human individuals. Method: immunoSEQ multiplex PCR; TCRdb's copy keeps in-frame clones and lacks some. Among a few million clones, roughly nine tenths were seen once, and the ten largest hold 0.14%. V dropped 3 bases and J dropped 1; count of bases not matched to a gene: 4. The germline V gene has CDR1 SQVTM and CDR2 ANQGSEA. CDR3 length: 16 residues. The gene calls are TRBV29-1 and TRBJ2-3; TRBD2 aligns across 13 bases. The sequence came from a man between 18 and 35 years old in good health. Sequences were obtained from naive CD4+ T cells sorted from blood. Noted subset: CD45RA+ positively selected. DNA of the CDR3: TGCAGCGTTGATCCCGGACTAGCGGGAGGCACAGATACGCAGTATTTT. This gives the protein CSVDPGLAGGTDTQYF.